This T cell receptor beta chain was sequenced during a study of OX40 agonist ivuxolimab in advanced cancers. Overall study results and limits: Certain nonresponders additionally had low normalized T-cell clonal expansion.

With 1 base removed from V and 0 bases from J, the gap between germline ends came to 10 bases. CDR1 and CDR2 from the germline V gene are SEHNR and FQNEAQ (reference sequence). The CDR3 extends over 16 amino acids. This clone was seen a few times. Its antigen is as yet unknown. Here immunoSEQ multiplex PCR was the method, and the copy in TCRdb shows in-frame clones only, minus some. Of about 17,000 clones in the sample, about four fifths were seen once. This chain uses TRBV7-9 with TRBJ1-3, with D unresolved. The sequence came from an adult with an advanced solid tumor such as melanoma, head and neck, liver or kidney cancer. The sample here was CD4+ or CD8+ T cells sorted from blood, taken in a trial of the OX40 agonist ivuxolimab. The CDR3 spells CASSLDIQYSGNTIYF. The CDR3, as DNA: TGTGCCAGCAGCTTAGATATCCAGTACTCTGGAAACACCATATATTTT.